This T cell receptor (beta chain) was identified during a study of T cells in Graves' hyperthyroidism and ophthalmopathy. Regions amplified from RNA transcripts were the TCR beta CDR3 regions. Carried out on the TCR CDR3, a first-round RT-PCR used the HTBI primer set. Via MiXCR, TCRdb re-called the multiplex PCR reads, giving one row per CDR3 protein. This table holds approximately 48,000 distinct CDR3 sequences, about half found once. Trimming left V 6 bases short and J 5 bases short, with 10 bases between. The CDR3 totals 13 residues. Sequenced: peripheral blood or thyroid tissue (not recorded which). This chain connects TRBV12-3 or TRBV12-4 to TRBJ2-2; perhaps TRBD1 as D (6 bases). This clonotype originated in a woman aged 45-59 years with Graves' hyperthyroidism. CDR3 sequence: CASRIQGTGELFF. The CDR3 DNA reads as TGTGCCAGCAGGATACAGGGTACCGGGGAGCTGTTTTTT.